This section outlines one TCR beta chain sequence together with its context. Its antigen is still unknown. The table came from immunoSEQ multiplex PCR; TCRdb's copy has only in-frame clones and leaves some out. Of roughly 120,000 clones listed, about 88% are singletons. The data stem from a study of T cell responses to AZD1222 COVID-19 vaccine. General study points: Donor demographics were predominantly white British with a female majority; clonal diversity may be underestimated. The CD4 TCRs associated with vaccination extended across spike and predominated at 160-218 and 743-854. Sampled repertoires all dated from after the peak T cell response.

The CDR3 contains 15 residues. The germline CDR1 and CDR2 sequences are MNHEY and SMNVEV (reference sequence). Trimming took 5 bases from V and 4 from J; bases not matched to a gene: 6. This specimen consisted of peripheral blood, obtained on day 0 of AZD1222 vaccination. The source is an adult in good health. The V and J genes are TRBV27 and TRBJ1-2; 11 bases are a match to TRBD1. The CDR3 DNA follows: TGTGCCAGCAGTCTAGGGACAGGGGGGGTCTATGGCTACACCTTC. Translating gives CASSLGTGGVYGYTF.